The rows below give T cell receptor beta chains drawn from one sample of a study of blood T cell repertoires in COVID-19. The data were produced by immunoSEQ multiplex PCR, yet TCRdb's version contains in-frame clones alone and is incomplete. Of about 400,000 clones detected, 70% to 90% appear once; the ten largest clones hold approximately 2%. What was sequenced was PBMCs or T cells enriched from blood (not recorded which). These receptors were collected from a woman in her late teens or twenties with acute COVID-19. Each CDR3 is given with its conserved first and last residue. The D gene is left open where the match is weak. Not every row has a clone size; where given, it reads once, few, many or a size class.

v_call: TRBV2
d_call: .
j_call: TRBJ2-7
clone_size: .
cdr3_aa: CASSETISYEQYF
cdr3_nt: TGTGCCAGCAGTGAGACTATTTCCTACGAGCAGTACTTC

v_call: TRBV5-1
d_call: TRBD1
j_call: TRBJ1-1
clone_size: many
cdr3_aa: CASSLTGGFTEAFF
cdr3_nt: TGCGCCAGCAGCTTAACAGGGGGCTTCACTGAAGCTTTCTTT

v_call: TRBV29-1
d_call: .
j_call: TRBJ1-2
clone_size: few
cdr3_aa: CSVGQENYGYTF
cdr3_nt: TGCAGCGTTGGACAGGAGAATTATGGCTACACCTTC

v_call: TRBV6-5
d_call: TRBD1
j_call: TRBJ1-1
clone_size: once
cdr3_aa: CATHRGTEAFF
cdr3_nt: TGTGCCACTCACAGGGGGACTGAAGCTTTCTTT

v_call: TRBV19
d_call: TRBD1
j_call: TRBJ2-7
clone_size: .
cdr3_aa: CASRGNPTGVEQYF
cdr3_nt: TGTGCCAGTAGGGGCAACCCCACAGGGGTCGAGCAGTACTTC

v_call: TRBV19
d_call: .
j_call: TRBJ2-3
clone_size: .
cdr3_aa: CASSVRITDTQYF
cdr3_nt: TGTGCCAGTAGTGTGAGAATCACAGATACGCAGTATTTT

v_call: TRBV21-1
d_call: .
j_call: TRBJ1-1
clone_size: .
cdr3_aa: CASSKRGPQGMMNTEAFF
cdr3_nt: TGTGCCAGCAGCAAAAGGGGCCCGCAGGGGATGATGAACACTGAAGCTTTCTTT

v_call: TRBV18
d_call: TRBD1
j_call: TRBJ2-7
clone_size: .
cdr3_aa: CASSPPRDRNYEQYF
cdr3_nt: TGTGCCAGCTCACCACCTAGGGACAGGAACTACGAGCAGTACTTC

v_call: TRBV15
d_call: .
j_call: TRBJ2-7
clone_size: .
cdr3_aa: CATSRDVLGLLEQYF
cdr3_nt: TGTGCCACCAGCAGAGATGTCCTGGGCCTACTCGAGCAGTACTTC

v_call: TRBV19
d_call: .
j_call: TRBJ1-2
clone_size: .
cdr3_aa: CASTLARGPPYGYTF
cdr3_nt: TGTGCCAGTACCCTCGCTAGGGGCCCGCCCTATGGCTACACCTTC

v_call: TRBV3-1/TRBV3-2
d_call: TRBD1
j_call: TRBJ2-1
clone_size: .
cdr3_aa: CASSQEFMGQGIGEQFF
cdr3_nt: TGTGCCAGCAGCCAAGAGTTTATGGGACAGGGGATTGGTGAGCAGTTCTTC

v_call: TRBV2
d_call: .
j_call: TRBJ1-1
clone_size: .
cdr3_aa: CASRTLRGNTEAFF
cdr3_nt: TGTGCCAGTCGCACCCTCCGAGGGAACACTGAAGCTTTCTTT

v_call: TRBV7-2
d_call: .
j_call: TRBJ2-7
clone_size: once
cdr3_aa: CASSRGGRLLEQYF
cdr3_nt: TGTGCCAGCAGCCGTGGCGGGCGCCTCCTCGAGCAGTACTTC

v_call: TRBV5-1
d_call: TRBD1
j_call: TRBJ2-5
clone_size: .
cdr3_aa: CASSPTTGAETQYF
cdr3_nt: TGCGCCAGCAGTCCAACGACAGGGGCAGAGACCCAGTACTTC

v_call: TRBV7-9
d_call: TRBD2
j_call: TRBJ2-3
clone_size: .
cdr3_aa: CASSLSASGDTQYF
cdr3_nt: TGTGCCAGCAGCCTTAGTGCTAGCGGAGATACGCAGTATTTT

v_call: TRBV3-1/TRBV3-2
d_call: TRBD2
j_call: TRBJ2-1
clone_size: .
cdr3_aa: CASSHRLAGNEQFF
cdr3_nt: TGTGCCAGCAGCCATAGGCTAGCGGGAAATGAGCAGTTCTTC

v_call: TRBV29-1
d_call: .
j_call: TRBJ2-1
clone_size: .
cdr3_aa: CSVGIGGREQFF
cdr3_nt: TGCAGCGTTGGAATCGGAGGGAGGGAGCAGTTCTTC

v_call: TRBV7-2
d_call: .
j_call: TRBJ2-1
clone_size: .
cdr3_aa: CASSLNAGAHYNEQFF
cdr3_nt: TGTGCCAGCAGCTTAAACGCGGGGGCCCACTACAATGAGCAGTTCTTC

v_call: TRBV30
d_call: .
j_call: TRBJ2-5
clone_size: .
cdr3_aa: CAWSASQETQYF
cdr3_nt: TGTGCCTGGAGTGCGAGCCAAGAGACCCAGTACTTC

v_call: TRBV30
d_call: TRBD1
j_call: TRBJ2-5
clone_size: many
cdr3_aa: CAWSGTGGYETQYF
cdr3_nt: TGTGCCTGGAGTGGGACAGGGGGCTACGAGACCCAGTACTTC

v_call: TRBV7-9
d_call: TRBD2
j_call: TRBJ2-1
clone_size: .
cdr3_aa: CASSLGIGRNYNEQFF
cdr3_nt: TGTGCCAGCAGCTTAGGTATCGGGAGGAACTACAATGAGCAGTTCTTC

v_call: TRBV11-2
d_call: .
j_call: TRBJ2-4
clone_size: .
cdr3_aa: CASSFTGSKNIQYF
cdr3_nt: TGTGCCAGCAGCTTCACAGGGTCCAAAAACATTCAGTACTTC

v_call: TRBV18
d_call: .
j_call: TRBJ1-5
clone_size: .
cdr3_aa: CASSPPTRGSQPQHF
cdr3_nt: TGTGCCAGCTCACCCCCGACGCGCGGGTCCCAGCCCCAGCATTTT

v_call: TRBV2
d_call: .
j_call: TRBJ1-1
clone_size: .
cdr3_aa: CASRGQMNTEAFF
cdr3_nt: TGTGCCAGCAGGGGGCAGATGAACACTGAAGCTTTCTTT